These 7 T cell receptor beta chains came from one sample sequenced in a study of identical twins. MiXCR, run by TCRdb on the 5' RACE reads, gives a single entry per CDR3 protein. The sample has approximately 550,000 distinct CDR3 sequences; 20% to 25% are singletons. This same sample was also taken into another study, of yellow fever vaccine responses in identical twins.

Sequencing was carried out using CD4+ T cells sorted from blood. These receptors originate from a woman aged 18-35 years in good health.

The CDR3 DNA reads as TGTGCCGGGCCGGACAGGGTTGGAAATCAGCCCCAGCATTTT. Its protein product is CAGPDRVGNQPQHF. The chain links TRBV27 to TRBJ1-5; TRBD1 aligns across 8 bases. This CDR3 comprises 14 residues. Germline V gene lookup returns CDR1 MNHEY and CDR2 SMNVEV (reference sequence). The trim removed 11 bases at V and 4 bases at J, leaving 10 bases unmatched.

This clonotype was recorded a few times. This sequence joins TRBV24-1 and TRBJ2-3; unclear D gene. The CDR3 has 14 amino acids. V dropped 6 bases and J dropped 4 bases, with 13 bases sitting between them. Germline V lookup: CDR1 KGHDR, CDR2 SFDVKD. For the CDR3, the DNA is TGTGCCACCAGTCCCCGTGGGTCCGCAGATACGCAGTATTTT. Translated: CATSPRGSADTQYF.

This clonotype was seen only a few times. This sequence joins TRBV19 and TRBJ2-2, with no clear D. The V gene lost 9 bases and the J gene lost 4 bases, with 9 bases spanning the gap. There are 12 residues in the CDR3. Germline CDR1 is LNHDA and CDR2 is SQIVND (reference sequence). The CDR3 coding sequence is TGTGCCAGCACCTGGGGCACCGGGGAGCTGTTTTTT. Protein product: CASTWGTGELFF.

The chain combines TRBV6-1 with TRBJ2-6, with D possibly being TRBD2 (6 bases). This CDR3 has 15 amino acids. Germline CDR1 and CDR2: MNHNS and SASEGT. V was trimmed by 3 bases and J by 2 bases, leaving 8 bases between them. CDR3 in DNA: TGTGCCAGCAGTGAGGGACTGGCTGGGGCCAACGTCCTGACTTTC. Translated, it gives CASSEGLAGANVLTF.

Here the CDR3 DNA reads TGTGCCACCCTAGGGGGACAGGTCTTCGACAATGAGCAGTTCTTC. The encoded protein is CATLGGQVFDNEQFF. This rearrangement joins TRBV19 to TRBJ2-1, with 8 bases aligning to TRBD1. The CDR3 spans 15 residues. The germline CDR1 and CDR2 sequences are LNHDA and SQIVND (reference sequence). V lost 10 bases and J lost 5; bases outside the gene matches: 13.

This clonotype has a single count. The CDR3 nucleotides read TGCAGTGCTAGAGATATTGGGGGGTCAATCGAGCAGTACTTC. It specifies CSARDIGGSIEQYF. J is TRBJ2-7 and V is TRBV20-1; D is possibly TRBD2 (6 bases). This CDR3 is built from 14 residues. The germline V gene encodes CDR1 DFQATT and CDR2 SNEGSKA (reference sequence). V lost 0 bases and J 6 bases, leaving 15 bases between the germline ends.

This chain uses TRBV5-1 with TRBJ1-2, with 7 bases lining up with TRBD1. The junction had 2 bases not matched to a gene; V was cut back by 4 bases and J by 2 bases. This CDR3 has 13 amino acids. CDR1 is SGHRS and CDR2 is YFSETQ in the germline V gene. The CDR3 bases are TGCGCCAGCAGCATGGACAGGAACTATGGCTACACCTTC. It is translated as CASSMDRNYGYTF.